This TCR beta chain was obtained from a study of blood T cell repertoires in COVID-19. This CDR3 has 17 amino acids. The germline V gene has CDR1 SGHRS and CDR2 YFSETQ. With 3 bases removed from V and 7 bases from J, the gap between germline ends came to 23 bases. Repertoires were generated with immunoSEQ multiplex PCR, while TCRdb's copy carries only in-frame clones and drops some. The data hold around 190,000 clones, with about 88% observed a single time. The sample consisted of PBMCs or T cells enriched from blood (not recorded which). This clonotype was obtained from a woman in her twenties or thirties who had recovered from COVID-19. The V and J genes are TRBV5-1 and TRBJ2-1; possible D gene TRBD2, 6 bases. This chain's CDR3 is CASSSQAGAPSGNEQFF. In nucleotides, the CDR3 is TGCGCCAGCAGCTCTCAAGCGGGCGCGCCCTCGGGGAATGAGCAGTTCTTC.